The 10 T cell receptor beta chains listed next were all sequenced from one sample in a study of shared clonotypes between healthy human individuals. Sequencing was performed with immunoSEQ multiplex PCR; in TCRdb, only in-frame clones are kept and a portion is missing. This sample yields more than 2 million clones, of which 85% to 95% are seen a single time; 0.1% to 0.15% belongs to the top ten. The sample was naive CD4+ T cells sorted from blood. The subset was: CD45RA+ positively selected. All receptors derive from a man in his late teens or twenties in good health.

This chain joins TRBV6-5 and TRBJ2-2; D is unresolved. CDR3 size: 13 residues. The germline V gene encodes CDR1 MNHEY and CDR2 SVGAGI. Deletions cut 4 bases from V and 4 bases from J, with 7 bases between. CDR3 sequence (DNA): TGTGCCAGCAGTTCCCTGCTCACCGGGGAGCTGTTTTTT. Translation: CASSSLLTGELFF.

The chain is built from TRBV5-1 and TRBJ1-3; TRBD1 aligns across 11 bases. Trimming took 5 bases from V and 11 from J; bases not matched to a gene: 15. Germline V gene data show CDR1 as SGHRS and CDR2 as YFSETQ. CDR3 length: 16 residues. The chain's CDR3 is CASRLGQGETGSPIYF. The CDR3 DNA follows: TGCGCCAGCAGGCTGGGACAGGGGGAGACGGGAAGCCCCATATATTTT.

The V call is TRBV7-9, the J call TRBJ2-5; 14 bases fit TRBD2. V gave up 5 bases and J gave up 4 bases; unmatched junction bases: 6. The CDR3 totals 16 residues. Per the germline V gene, CDR1 is SEHNR and CDR2 is FQNEAQ (reference sequence). CDR3 sequence: CASSIGLAGGVETQYF. CDR3 nucleotide sequence: TGTGCCAGCAGCATCGGACTAGCGGGGGGCGTAGAGACCCAGTACTTC.

With regard to this clone: This sample includes further DNA sequences coding for the same CDR3. The V and J genes are TRBV6-6 and TRBJ1-5; TRBD1 matches 7 bases. Germline values: CDR1 MNHNY, CDR2 SVGAGI (reference sequence). The CDR3 runs 13 residues. The V and J ends lost 6 bases and 5 bases, in that order; junction bases with no gene match: 4. The CDR3 bases are TGTGCCAGCAGATTAACAGGGGATCAGCCCCAGCATTTT. It translates to CASRLTGDQPQHF.

Comments on this clone: Other DNA sequences from this sample encode an identical CDR3 as well. CDR3 sequence reads: CAWSNAGSSYNSPLHF. CDR3 DNA: TGTGCCTGGTCAAACGCCGGAAGCTCCTATAATTCACCCCTCCACTTT. The chain is built from TRBV30 and TRBJ1-6; no clear D. From germline, CDR1 is GTSNPN and CDR2 SVGIG (reference sequence). Trimming took 5 bases from V and 0 from J, leaving 14 bases between them. CDR3 size: 16 residues.

The CDR3 region is CASSEGGALFYEQYF. The DNA of the CDR3 is TGTGCCAGCAGTGAGGGGGGGGCGCTTTTCTACGAGCAGTACTTC. The chain is built from TRBV25-1 and TRBJ2-7, with a tentative D call TRBD2 (7 bases). The V end lost 3 bases, the J end lost 3 bases, and 15 bases lay between the germline ends. The CDR3 consists of 15 residues. Germline V gives CDR1 MGHDK, CDR2 SYGVNS.

The CDR3: CATSRERGAESRGEQYF. The CDR3, as DNA: TGTGCCACCAGCAGAGAGCGGGGAGCGGAATCTAGGGGCGAGCAGTACTTC. The chain recombines TRBV15 with TRBJ2-7, with D tentatively TRBD2 (6 bases). V lost 0 bases to trimming and J lost 6 bases, with 21 bases between them. CDR1 LNHNV and CDR2 YYDKDF come from the germline V gene (reference sequence). The length of the CDR3 is 17 residues.

This clone was counted once. The chain uses TRBV5-1 and TRBJ2-7; 7 positions agree with TRBD1. This CDR3 contains 15 residues. Germline V gene data show CDR1 as SGHRS and CDR2 as YFSETQ. Trimming removed 5 bases from V and 3 bases from J; junction bases left unmatched: 11. As DNA, the CDR3 is TGCGCCAGCAGTCCCGGGGACAGAGAACACTACGAGCAGTACTTC. Amino acids: CASSPGDREHYEQYF.

V usage is TRBV10-3 and J usage is TRBJ1-5; perhaps TRBD1 as D (5 bases). CDR1 and CDR2 (germline): ENHRY, SYGVKD. Trimming shortened V by 10 bases and J by 3 bases, and 22 bases separated the two germline ends. The CDR3 is made up of 16 amino acids. CDR3 loop: CATSSRGQGVNQPQHF. The CDR3 DNA reads TGTGCCACAAGTTCTAGAGGGCAGGGCGTCAATCAGCCCCAGCATTTT.

Only one count was recorded for this clone. This CDR3 reads CSVEVQRGTDTQYF. In DNA, the CDR3 is TGCAGCGTTGAAGTCCAAAGAGGGACAGATACGCAGTATTTT. The rearrangement joins TRBV29-1 to TRBJ2-3; possible D gene TRBD2, 5 bases. V was shortened by 1 base and J by 3 bases, with 11 bases between the two germline ends. The germline V gene has CDR1 SQVTM and CDR2 ANQGSEA. The CDR3 is 14 amino acids.